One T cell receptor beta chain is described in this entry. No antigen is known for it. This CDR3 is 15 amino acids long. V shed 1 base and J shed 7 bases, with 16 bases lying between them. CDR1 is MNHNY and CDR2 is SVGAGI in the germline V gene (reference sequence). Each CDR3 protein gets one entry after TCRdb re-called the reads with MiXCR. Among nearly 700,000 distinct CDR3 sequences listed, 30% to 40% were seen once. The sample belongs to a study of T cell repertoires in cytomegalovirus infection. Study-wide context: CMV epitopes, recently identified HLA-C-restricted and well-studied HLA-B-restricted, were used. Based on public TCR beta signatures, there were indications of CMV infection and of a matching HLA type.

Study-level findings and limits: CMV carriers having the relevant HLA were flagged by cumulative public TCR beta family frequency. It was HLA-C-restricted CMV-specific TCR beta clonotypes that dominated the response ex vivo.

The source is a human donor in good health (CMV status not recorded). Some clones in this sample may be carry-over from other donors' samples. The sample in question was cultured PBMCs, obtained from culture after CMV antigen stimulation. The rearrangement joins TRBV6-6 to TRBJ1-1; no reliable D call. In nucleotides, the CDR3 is TGTGCCAGCAGTTACTTGGGGTCGACCCGAAATGAAGCTTTCTTT. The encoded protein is CASSYLGSTRNEAFF.